Below are 8 T cell receptor beta chains sequenced from a single sample in a study of T-cell reconstitution after alpha-beta-depleted transplantation in children (dated by TCRdb to between 2015 and 2016). Libraries were prepared through PCR. This sample was sequenced with an Illumina HiSeq 2500. TCR library preparation used molecular barcoding, with unique molecular identifiers applied to normalize quantification of the TCRbeta repertoire. TCRdb itself trimmed the public reads at Q25 with fastp, ran MiXCR and retained productive beta chains. Identical CDR3 protein sequences are pooled into one entry, listed with their most common genes and DNA. This sample is represented by about 830,000 distinct CDR3 sequences; around 17% of them were singletons. The leading ten clones occupy around 4.5% of the sample. The treatment or condition label of this sample denotes: allogeneic hematopoietic cell transplantation with graft depleted of TCRalphabeta T cells and CD19 B cells.

The starting material was PBMCs, mostly from graft donor cells, obtained 360 days after TCRalphabeta/CD19-depleted stem cell transplant. The receptors were sampled from a male patient younger than 18 who had a stem cell transplant for acute lymphoblastic leukemia, so the T cells may come from the graft donor.

There are a few counts of this clonotype. This chain links TRBV24-1 with TRBJ2-3; perhaps TRBD1 as D (7 bases). The CDR3 length is 16 residues. CDR1 and CDR2 (germline): KGHDR, SFDVKD. V shed 2 bases and J shed 3 bases, with 14 bases lying between them. The CDR3 here is CATSDSEGARTDTQYF. CDR3 nucleotides: TGTGCCACCAGTGATTCGGAGGGGGCACGAACAGATACGCAGTATTTT.

This clonotype was detected a few times. The chain is built from TRBV6-2 or TRBV6-3 and TRBJ2-4; tentatively, D is TRBD1 (6 bases). CDR1 is MNHEY, CDR2 SVGEGT, per germline. This CDR3 is 13 amino acids long. V lost 4 bases and J 15 bases, leaving 19 bases between the germline ends. The CDR3 DNA reads TGTGCCAGCAGTTCCCCGCCAGGGGACCGGAGGTACTTC. It translates to CASSSPPGDRRYF.

The chain recombines TRBV15 with TRBJ2-1; 7 positions agree with TRBD2. V lost 3 bases, J lost 2 bases, and 4 bases stayed unmatched. Germline CDR1 reads LNHNV; CDR2 reads YYDKDF (reference sequence). This CDR3 contains 15 residues. The CDR3 DNA reads TGTGCCACCAGCAGGACTAGCCTCACCTACAATGAGCAGTTCTTC. It yields the protein CATSRTSLTYNEQFF.

This clonotype turned up a few times. The chain has TRBV7-8 and TRBJ2-7; 12 nucleotides match TRBD2. Germline loops: CDR1 SGHVS, CDR2 FQNEAQ. With 4 bases clipped from V and 6 bases from J, the junction kept 10 bases outside the gene matches. The CDR3 sequence is 16 residues long. The CDR3 sequence is CASSSSPTSGSPEQYF. The CDR3 bases are TGTGCCAGCAGCTCCTCACCGACTAGCGGGAGTCCCGAGCAGTACTTC.

CDR3 in DNA: TGTGCCAGCAGCCGAGCACTAGCGGAGTCCTCCTACGAGCAGTACTTC. Translating gives CASSRALAESSYEQYF. The chain carries TRBV7-2 and TRBJ2-7; 8 bases match TRBD2. The CDR3 totals 16 residues. V lost 5 bases and J lost 0; bases outside the gene matches: 9. CDR1 and CDR2 (germline): SGHTA, FQGNSA. The full variable domain, its missing parts supplied by reference TRBV7-2 and TRBJ2-7, is GAGVSQSPSNKVTEKGKDVELRCDPISGHTALYWYRQSLGQGLEFLIYFQGNSAPDKSGLPSDRFSAERTGGSVSTLTIQRTQQEDSAVYLCASSRALAESSYEQYFGPGTRLTVT.

This clonotype was detected ten times or more. This chain uses TRBV7-8 with TRBJ2-3; 9 bases are shared with TRBD2. The V and J ends lost 6 bases and 5 bases, in that order; junction bases with no gene match: 9. CDR3 length: 15 residues. Germline V lookup: CDR1 SGHVS, CDR2 FQNEAQ. CDR3 amino acids: CASRWIAGALDTQYF. The CDR3 coding sequence is TGTGCCAGCAGGTGGATAGCGGGAGCTCTAGATACGCAGTATTTT. Full variable domain (rest looked up from reference TRBV7-8 and TRBJ2-3): GAGVSQSPRYKVAKRGQDVALRCDPISGHVSLFWYQQALGQGPEFLTYFQNEAQLDKSGLPSDRFFAERPEGSVSTLKIQRTQQEDSAVYLCASRWIAGALDTQYFGPGTRLTVL.

This clonotype has only a few counts. The chain employs TRBV28 and TRBJ1-2, with D unclear. Germline loops: CDR1 MDHEN, CDR2 SYDVKM. V was pared by 7 bases and J by 2 bases, with 14 bases between. CDR3 length equals 14 residues. The DNA for the CDR3 is TGTGCCAGCACCTCGACTGGACTGAACTATGGCTACACCTTC. Amino acid sequence: CASTSTGLNYGYTF.

The chain carries TRBV11-2 and TRBJ2-7, with 8 bases lining up with TRBD2. Germline-derived CDR1 and CDR2 are SGHAT and FQNNGV. The junction had 3 bases not matched to a gene; V was cut back by 2 bases and J by 0 bases. The length of the CDR3 is 15 residues. In DNA form, the CDR3 reads TGTGCCAGCAGCTTATTCCTAGCGGGCTCCTACGAGCAGTACTTC. This gives the protein CASSLFLAGSYEQYF.